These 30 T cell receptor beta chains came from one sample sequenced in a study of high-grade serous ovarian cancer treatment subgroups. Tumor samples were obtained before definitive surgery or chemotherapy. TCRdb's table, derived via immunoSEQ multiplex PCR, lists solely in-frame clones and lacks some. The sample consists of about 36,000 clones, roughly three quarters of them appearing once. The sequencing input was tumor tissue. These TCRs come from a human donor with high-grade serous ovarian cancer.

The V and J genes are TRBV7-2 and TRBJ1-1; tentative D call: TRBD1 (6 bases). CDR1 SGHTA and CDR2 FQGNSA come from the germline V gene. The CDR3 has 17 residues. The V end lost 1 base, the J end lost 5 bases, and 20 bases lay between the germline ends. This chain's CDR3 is CASSLGTGLGIGTEAFF. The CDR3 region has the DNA TGTGCCAGCAGCTTAGGAACAGGGTTGGGGATTGGGACTGAAGCTTTCTTT.

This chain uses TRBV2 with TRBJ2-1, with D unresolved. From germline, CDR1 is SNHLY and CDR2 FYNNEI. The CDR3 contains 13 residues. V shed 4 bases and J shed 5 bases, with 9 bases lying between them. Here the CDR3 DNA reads TGTGCCAGCAGTGCCGACTGGAACAATGAGCAGTTCTTC. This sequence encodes CASSADWNNEQFF.

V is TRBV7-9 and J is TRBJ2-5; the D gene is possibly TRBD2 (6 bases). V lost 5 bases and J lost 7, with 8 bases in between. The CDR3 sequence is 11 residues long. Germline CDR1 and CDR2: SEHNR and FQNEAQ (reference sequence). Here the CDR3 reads CASSTRGTQYF. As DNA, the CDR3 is TGTGCCAGCAGCACGCGGGGGACCCAGTACTTC.

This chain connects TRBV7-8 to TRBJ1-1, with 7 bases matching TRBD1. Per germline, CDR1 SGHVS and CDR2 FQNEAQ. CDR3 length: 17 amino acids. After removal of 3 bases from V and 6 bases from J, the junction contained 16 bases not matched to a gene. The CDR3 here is CASSFDYTGAYRSEAFF. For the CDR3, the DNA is TGTGCCAGCAGCTTCGACTACACAGGGGCTTATCGTTCTGAAGCTTTCTTT.

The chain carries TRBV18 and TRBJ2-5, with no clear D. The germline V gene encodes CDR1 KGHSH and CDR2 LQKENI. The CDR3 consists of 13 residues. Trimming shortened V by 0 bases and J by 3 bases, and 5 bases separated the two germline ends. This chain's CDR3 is CASSPPMEETQYF. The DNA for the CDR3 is TGTGCCAGCTCACCACCGATGGAAGAGACCCAGTACTTC. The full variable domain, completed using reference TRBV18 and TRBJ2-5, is NAGVMQNPRHLVRRRGQEARLRCSPMKGHSHVYWYRQLPEEGLKFMVYLQKENIIDESGMPKERFSAEFPKEGPSILRIQQVVRGDSAAYFCASSPPMEETQYFGPGTRLLVL.

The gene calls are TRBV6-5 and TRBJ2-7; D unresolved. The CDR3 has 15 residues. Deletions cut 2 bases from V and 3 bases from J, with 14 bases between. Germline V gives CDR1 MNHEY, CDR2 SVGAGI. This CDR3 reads CASSYGTAADYEQYF. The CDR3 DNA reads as TGTGCCAGCAGTTACGGAACAGCCGCCGACTACGAGCAGTACTTC.

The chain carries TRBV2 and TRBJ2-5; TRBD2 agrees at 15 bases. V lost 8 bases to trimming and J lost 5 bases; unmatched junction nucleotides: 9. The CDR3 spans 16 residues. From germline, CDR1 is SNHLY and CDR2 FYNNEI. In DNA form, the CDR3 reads TGTGCCAGCTTCAGGACTAGCGGGAGGGCCGGGGAGACCCAGTACTTC. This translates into CASFRTSGRAGETQYF.

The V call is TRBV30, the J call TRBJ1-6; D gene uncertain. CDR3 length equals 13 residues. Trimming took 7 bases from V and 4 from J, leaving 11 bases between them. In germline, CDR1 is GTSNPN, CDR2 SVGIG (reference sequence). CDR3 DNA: TGTGCCTTTTCGAGTCTTTATAATTCACCCCTCCACTTT. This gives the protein CAFSSLYNSPLHF.

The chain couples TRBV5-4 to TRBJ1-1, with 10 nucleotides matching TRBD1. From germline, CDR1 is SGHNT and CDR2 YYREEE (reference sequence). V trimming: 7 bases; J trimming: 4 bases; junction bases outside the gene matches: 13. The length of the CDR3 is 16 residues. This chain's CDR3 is CASSPGSRTGGTEAFF. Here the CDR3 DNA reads TGTGCCAGCTCCCCGGGTTCCCGGACAGGGGGCACTGAAGCTTTCTTT.

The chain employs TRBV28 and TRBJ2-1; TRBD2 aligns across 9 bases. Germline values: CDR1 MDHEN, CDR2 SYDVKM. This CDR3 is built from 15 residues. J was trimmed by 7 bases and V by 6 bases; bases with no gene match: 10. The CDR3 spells CASSYFSGSGNEQFF. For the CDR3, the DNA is TGTGCCAGCAGCTACTTTAGCGGGAGTGGGAATGAGCAGTTCTTC.

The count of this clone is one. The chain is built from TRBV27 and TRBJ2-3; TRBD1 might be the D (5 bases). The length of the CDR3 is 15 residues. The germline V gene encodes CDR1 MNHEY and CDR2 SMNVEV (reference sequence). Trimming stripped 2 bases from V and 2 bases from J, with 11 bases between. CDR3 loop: CASSLTQGYTDTQYF. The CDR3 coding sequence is TGTGCCAGCAGTTTAACCCAGGGTTACACAGATACGCAGTATTTT.

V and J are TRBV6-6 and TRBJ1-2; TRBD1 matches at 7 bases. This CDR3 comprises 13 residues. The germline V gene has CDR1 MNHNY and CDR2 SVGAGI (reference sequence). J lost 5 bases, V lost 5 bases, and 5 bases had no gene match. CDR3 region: CASSHDRVYGYTF. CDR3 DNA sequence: TGTGCCAGCAGTCACGACAGGGTGTATGGCTACACCTTC.

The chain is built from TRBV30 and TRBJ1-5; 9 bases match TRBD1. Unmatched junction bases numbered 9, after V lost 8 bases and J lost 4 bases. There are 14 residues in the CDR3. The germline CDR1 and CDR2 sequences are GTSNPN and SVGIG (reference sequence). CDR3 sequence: CAGRGQGTNQPQHF. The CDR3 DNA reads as TGTGCCGGGCGTGGACAGGGGACGAATCAGCCCCAGCATTTT.

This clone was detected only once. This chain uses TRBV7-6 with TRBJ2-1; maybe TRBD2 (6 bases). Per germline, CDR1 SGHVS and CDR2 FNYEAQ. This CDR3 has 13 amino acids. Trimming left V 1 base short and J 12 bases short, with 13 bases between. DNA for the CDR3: TGTGCCAGCAGCTTAGGGGCGGGGCTAGGGCAGTTCTTC. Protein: CASSLGAGLGQFF.

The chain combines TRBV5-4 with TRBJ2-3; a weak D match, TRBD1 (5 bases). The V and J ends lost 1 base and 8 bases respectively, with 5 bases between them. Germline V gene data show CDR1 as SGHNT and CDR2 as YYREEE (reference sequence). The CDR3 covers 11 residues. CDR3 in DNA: TGTGCCAGCAGCTTGAGGGGTACGCAGTATTTT. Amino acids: CASSLRGTQYF.

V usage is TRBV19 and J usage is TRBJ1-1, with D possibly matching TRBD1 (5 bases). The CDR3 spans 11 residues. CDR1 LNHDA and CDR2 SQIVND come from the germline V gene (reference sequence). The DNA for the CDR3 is TGTGCGGCCAGGGAGGACACTGAAGCTTTCTTT. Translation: CAAREDTEAFF. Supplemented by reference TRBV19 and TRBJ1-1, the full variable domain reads DGGITQSPKYLFRKEGQNVTLSCEQNLNHDAMYWYRQDPGQGLRLIYYSQIVNDFQKGDIAEGYSVSREKKESFPLTVTSAQKNPTAFYLCAAREDTEAFFGQGTRLTVV.

Written as DNA, the CDR3 is TGTGCCAGCAGCTTTCATCCGGCAGGAGGGTTCGACGAGCAGTACTTC. This translates into CASSFHPAGGFDEQYF. The gene calls are TRBV5-8 and TRBJ2-7; D may be TRBD2 (6 bases). The CDR3 contains 16 residues. Trimming pared 2 bases from V and 5 bases from J, leaving 20 bases between. Germline values: CDR1 SGHTS, CDR2 YDEGEE.

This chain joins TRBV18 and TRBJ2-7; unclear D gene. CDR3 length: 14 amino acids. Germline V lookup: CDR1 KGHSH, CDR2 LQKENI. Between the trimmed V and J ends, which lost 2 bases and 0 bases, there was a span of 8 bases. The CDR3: CASSPTQSSYEQYF. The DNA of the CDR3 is TGTGCCAGCTCACCAACGCAGAGCTCCTACGAGCAGTACTTC.

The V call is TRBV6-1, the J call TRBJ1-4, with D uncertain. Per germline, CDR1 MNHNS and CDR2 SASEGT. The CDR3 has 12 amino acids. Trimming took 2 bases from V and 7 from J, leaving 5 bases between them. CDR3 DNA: TGTGCCAGCAGTGAATGGGGTGAAAAACTGTTTTTT. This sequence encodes CASSEWGEKLFF.

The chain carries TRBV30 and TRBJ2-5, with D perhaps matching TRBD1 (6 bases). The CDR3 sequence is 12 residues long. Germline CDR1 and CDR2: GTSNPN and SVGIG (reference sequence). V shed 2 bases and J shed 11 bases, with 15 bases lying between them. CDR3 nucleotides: TGTGCCTGGAGTAGGAAAGGGACAATGCAGTACTTC. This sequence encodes CAWSRKGTMQYF.

The CDR3 protein is CASSILGGEQPQHF. CDR3 nucleotides: TGTGCCAGCAGCATCCTGGGGGGAGAGCAGCCCCAGCATTTT. The chain carries TRBV9 and TRBJ1-5; D may be TRBD1 (5 bases). The CDR3 consists of 14 residues. The V gene lost 4 bases and the J gene lost 7 bases, with 15 bases spanning the gap. Per the germline V gene, CDR1 is SGDLS and CDR2 is YYNGEE.

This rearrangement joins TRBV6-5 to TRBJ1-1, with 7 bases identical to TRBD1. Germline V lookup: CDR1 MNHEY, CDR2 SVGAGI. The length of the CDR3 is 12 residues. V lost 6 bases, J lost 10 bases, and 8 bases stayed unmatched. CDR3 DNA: TGTGCCAGCAGCTCCTCCAGGGGGAGAGCTTTCTTT. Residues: CASSSSRGRAFF.

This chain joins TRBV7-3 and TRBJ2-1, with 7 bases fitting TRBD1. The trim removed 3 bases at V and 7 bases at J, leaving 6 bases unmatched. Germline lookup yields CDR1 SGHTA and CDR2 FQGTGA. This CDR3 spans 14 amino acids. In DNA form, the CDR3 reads TGTGCCAGCAGCTTGCCCGGGACAGCTAATGAGCAGTTCTTC. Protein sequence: CASSLPGTANEQFF.

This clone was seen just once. CDR3 coding DNA: TGTGCCAGCAGCAAAGGTAAGGGGACTGAAGCTTTCTTT. Encoded protein: CASSKGKGTEAFF. The gene calls are TRBV21-1 and TRBJ1-1; the table's D gene call, TRBD1, was not cross checked with the DNA. TRBV21-1 is classified as a pseudogene. The CDR3 covers 13 residues.

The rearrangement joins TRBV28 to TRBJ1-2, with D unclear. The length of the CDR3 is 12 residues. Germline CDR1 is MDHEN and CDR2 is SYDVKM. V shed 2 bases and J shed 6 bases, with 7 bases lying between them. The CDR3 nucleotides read TGTGCCAGCAGTTTACAGGAAAATGGCTACACCTTC. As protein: CASSLQENGYTF.

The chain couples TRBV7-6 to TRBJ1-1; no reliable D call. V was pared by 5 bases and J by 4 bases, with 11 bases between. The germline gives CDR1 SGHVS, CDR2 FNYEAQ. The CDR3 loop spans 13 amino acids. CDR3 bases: TGTGCCAGCAGCCCCGAGGTCGGCACTGAAGCTTTCTTT. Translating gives CASSPEVGTEAFF.

In DNA form, the CDR3 reads TGTGCCAGTCGGGACAGGACTAGCAATCAGCCCCAGCATTTT. Its translation: CASRDRTSNQPQHF. V gene TRBV6-1 combines with J gene TRBJ1-5; 8 bases match TRBD1. Germline V gene lookup returns CDR1 MNHNS and CDR2 SASEGT. The CDR3 is 14 amino acids. After removal of 9 bases from V and 0 bases from J, the junction contained 4 bases not matched to a gene.

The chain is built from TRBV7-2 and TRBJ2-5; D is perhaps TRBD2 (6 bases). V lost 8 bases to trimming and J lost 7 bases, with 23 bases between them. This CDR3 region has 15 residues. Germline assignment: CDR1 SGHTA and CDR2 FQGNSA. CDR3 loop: CASGFSGLRVGTQYF. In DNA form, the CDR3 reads TGTGCCAGCGGGTTTAGCGGTCTTAGGGTCGGGACCCAGTACTTC.

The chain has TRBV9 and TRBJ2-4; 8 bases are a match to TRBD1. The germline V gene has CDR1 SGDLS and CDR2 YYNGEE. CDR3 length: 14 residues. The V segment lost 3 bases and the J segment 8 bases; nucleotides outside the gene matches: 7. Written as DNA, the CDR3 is TGTGCCAGCAGCGCGGCCCAGGGGGCGGACATTCAGTACTTC. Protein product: CASSAAQGADIQYF.

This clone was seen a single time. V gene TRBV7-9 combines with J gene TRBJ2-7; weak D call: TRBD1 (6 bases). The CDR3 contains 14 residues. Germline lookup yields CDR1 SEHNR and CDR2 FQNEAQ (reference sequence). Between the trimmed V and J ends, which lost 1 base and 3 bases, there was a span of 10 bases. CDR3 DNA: TGTGCCAGCAGCTTAGACCCCAGGGGCTACGAGCAGTACTTC. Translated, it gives CASSLDPRGYEQYF.